The subject of this entry is one T cell receptor (beta chain). What it binds is unknown. J gave up 3 bases and V 5 bases, and 0 bases lay outside the gene matches. This CDR3 has 13 residues. Germline loops: CDR1 MNHEY, CDR2 SVGAGI. This record belongs to a study of CD4 T cells in relation to SARS-CoV-2 and coronaviruses. Findings and limits, study-wide: SARS-CoV-2-driven expansion was significantly weaker in crossreactive than monoreactive clones.

Naive or memory CD4+ cells were cultured 1:1 with T cell-depleted PBMCs plus CEF. Repertoires were generated with immunoSEQ multiplex PCR, while TCRdb's copy carries only in-frame clones and drops some. Of about 38,000 clones listed, roughly 80% were seen once; the top ten hold around 21%. Sequencing was done on a sample of memory CD4+ T cells from PBMCs, cultured in vitro. This TCR was sampled from an adult with COVID-19. The genes are TRBV6-5 and TRBJ2-4; 8 bases align to TRBD1. The DNA for the CDR3 is TGTGCCAGCAGTACAGGGGGCAAAAACATTCAGTACTTC. It codes for CASSTGGKNIQYF.